Listed here are 29 T cell receptor beta chains from one sample, sequenced in a study of Graves' ophthalmopathy and Graves' hyperthyroidism. Investigators amplified TCR beta CDR3 regions from RNA transcripts. HTBI primers primed a first-round RT-PCR, and a second-round multiplex PCR followed. TCRdb ran MiXCR on the multiplex PCR reads and lists one entry per CDR3 protein. The sample has hundreds of thousands of distinct CDR3 sequences; roughly 20% are singletons. The sample consisted of peripheral blood. The source is a woman younger than 30 with stable Graves' hyperthyroidism. Some clones in this sample may be carry-over from other donors' samples.

The chain recombines TRBV12-3 or TRBV12-4 with TRBJ1-1, with D maybe TRBD1 (5 bases). This CDR3 is 13 amino acids long. With 5 bases removed from V and 7 bases from J, the gap between germline ends came to 14 bases. CDR3 in amino acids: CASSPTGLDEAFF. In DNA form, the CDR3 reads TGTGCCAGCAGTCCAACAGGTTTGGATGAAGCTTTCTTT.

This clonotype was picked up many times. The rearrangement uses TRBV6-1 and TRBJ1-1, with D possibly being TRBD1 (5 bases). CDR3 length equals 12 residues. Looked up from germline, CDR1 is MNHNS and CDR2 is SASEGT. The V end lost 3 bases, the J end lost 8 bases, and 10 bases lay between the germline ends. CDR3 sequence: CASSDWTREAFF. CDR3 coding DNA: TGTGCCAGCAGTGACTGGACAAGAGAAGCTTTCTTT.

This clonotype was counted a few times. This rearrangement joins TRBV28 to TRBJ2-5; 11 nucleotides line up with TRBD2. Germline loops: CDR1 MDHEN, CDR2 SYDVKM. The CDR3 loop spans 15 amino acids. V was clipped by 8 bases and J by 4 bases; unmatched bases: 9. The CDR3 DNA reads TGTGCCAGCGCAGTGACTAGCGGGATTCGAGAGACCCAGTACTTC. It codes for CASAVTSGIRETQYF.

This clonotype came up many times. V is TRBV7-9 and J is TRBJ2-7; a possible D gene is TRBD1 (5 bases). From germline, CDR1 is SEHNR and CDR2 FQNEAQ (reference sequence). The CDR3 has 15 amino acids. V was clipped by 4 bases and J by 0 bases, with 13 bases between them. The CDR3: CASSSTAGSSYEQYF. In nucleotides, the CDR3 is TGTGCCAGCAGCTCGACAGCAGGCAGCTCCTACGAGCAGTACTTC.

This clonotype occurred many times. V gene TRBV7-6 combines with J gene TRBJ2-2; D is unresolved. The CDR3 loop spans 13 amino acids. The germline gives CDR1 SGHVS, CDR2 FNYEAQ. Between the trimmed V and J ends, which lost 5 bases and 6 bases, there was a span of 10 bases. CDR3 DNA: TGTGCCAGCAGCAATCAGGAAGCCGGGGAGCTGTTTTTT. Encoded protein: CASSNQEAGELFF.

The CDR3 DNA sequence: TGTGCTAGTGGATATCGGTCCGGGGATGAAGCTTTCTTT. Translation: CASGYRSGDEAFF. The V and J genes are TRBV12-5 and TRBJ1-1; the D is unclear. Trimming stripped 6 bases from V and 7 bases from J, with 15 bases between. The CDR3 consists of 13 residues. The germline gives CDR1 LGHNT, CDR2 FRNRAP.

This clonotype was picked up many times. This clone may be a read error of a much larger clone one base away. CDR3 nucleotides: TGTGCCAGCAGTTTAATAGGGGGCTCCCCTCCTTACGAGCAGTACTTC. It specifies CASSLIGGSPPYEQYF. The gene calls are TRBV27 and TRBJ2-7; 7 bases map to TRBD1. Germline V lookup: CDR1 MNHEY, CDR2 SMNVEV (reference sequence). This CDR3 is 16 amino acids long. Trimming cost V 2 bases and J 4 bases; bases outside gene matches: 11.

The chain links TRBV19 to TRBJ2-6; TRBD1 is a possible D gene (5 bases). V lost 5 bases, J lost 12 bases, and 20 bases lay in between. This CDR3 spans 15 amino acids. The germline gives CDR1 LNHDA, CDR2 SQIVND (reference sequence). The CDR3 sequence is CASSVQGSGVIVLTF. The CDR3 nucleotides are TGTGCCAGTAGTGTTCAGGGCTCTGGGGTCATCGTCCTGACTTTC.

The chain joins TRBV4-3 to TRBJ2-5; tentative D call: TRBD2 (6 bases). The V end lost 1 base, the J end lost 5 bases, and 17 bases lay between the germline ends. The CDR3 sequence is 16 residues long. CDR1 is LGHNA and CDR2 is YSLEER in the germline V gene. The CDR3 coding sequence is TGCGCCAGCAGCCAAGTCCCAAAGGGAGGAAGCGAGACCCAGTACTTC. The encoded protein is CASSQVPKGGSETQYF.

This clonotype has a count of ten or more. The rearrangement joins TRBV15 to TRBJ2-7; D possibly uses TRBD1 or TRBD2 (5 bases each). The germline gives CDR1 LNHNV, CDR2 YYDKDF (reference sequence). This CDR3 spans 16 amino acids. Trimming shortened V by 3 bases and J by 3 bases, and 18 bases separated the two germline ends. The CDR3 sequence is CATSSHSQGVGYEQYF. CDR3 nucleotide sequence: TGTGCCACCAGCAGTCATTCGCAGGGAGTGGGCTACGAGCAGTACTTC. Full variable domain (missing parts from reference TRBV15 and TRBJ2-7): DAMVIQNPRYQVTQFGKPVTLSCSQTLNHNVMYWYQQKSSQAPKLLFHYYDKDFNNEADTPDNFQSRRPNTSFCFLDIRSPGLGDTAMYLCATSSHSQGVGYEQYFGPGTRLTVT.

At least ten counts were recorded for this clonotype. The rearrangement links TRBV5-4 to TRBJ2-7, with a tentative D call TRBD2 (5 bases). Germline V gene lookup returns CDR1 SGHNT and CDR2 YYREEE (reference sequence). The ends were cut back, 4 bases at V and 6 bases at J, with 14 bases in the middle. The CDR3 extends over 13 amino acids. The DNA for the CDR3 is TGTGCCAGCAGCCTTCATCCCGGGGTCGAGCAGTACTTC. It codes for CASSLHPGVEQYF.

At least ten counts were recorded for this clonotype. The chain has TRBV5-1 and TRBJ2-2; the match to TRBD1 covers 9 bases. The CDR3 loop spans 15 amino acids. The germline CDR1 and CDR2 sequences are SGHRS and YFSETQ. The V segment lost 3 bases and the J segment 6 bases; nucleotides outside the gene matches: 6. CDR3 in DNA: TGCGCCAGCAGCTCGACCGGGACAGGGCCCGGGGAGCTGTTTTTT. It encodes CASSSTGTGPGELFF. The full variable domain, its missing parts supplied by reference TRBV5-1 and TRBJ2-2, is KAGVTQTPRYLIKTRGQQVTLSCSPISGHRSVSWYQQTPGQGLQFLFEYFSETQRNKGNFPGRFSGRQFSNSRSEMNVSTLELGDSALYLCASSSTGTGPGELFFGEGSRLTVL.

This clonotype was seen only a few times. The genes are TRBV27 and TRBJ1-1, with D possibly matching TRBD1 (5 bases). This CDR3 has 16 amino acids. Looked up from germline, CDR1 is MNHEY and CDR2 is SMNVEV (reference sequence). Trimming took off 6 bases at V and 0 bases at J, with 17 bases between the two ends. This CDR3 is CASSPRQRYMNTEAFF. For the CDR3, the DNA is TGTGCCAGCAGCCCTAGACAGAGATATATGAACACTGAAGCTTTCTTT.

This clonotype was recorded many times. The V gene is TRBV29-1, the J gene TRBJ1-2; 7 nucleotides align to TRBD1. The CDR3 extends over 13 amino acids. Trimming cost V 5 bases and J 2 bases; bases outside gene matches: 5. Germline-derived CDR1 and CDR2 are SQVTM and ANQGSEA. CDR3 nucleotide sequence: TGCAGCGTTAAACCGGACAGGAACTATGGCTACACCTTC. This gives the protein CSVKPDRNYGYTF.

The chain combines TRBV18 with TRBJ1-6, with D possibly TRBD1 on 5 matching bases. V was cut by 2 bases and J by 16 bases, with 12 bases left in between. The CDR3 runs to 12 residues. Looked up from germline, CDR1 is KGHSH and CDR2 is LQKENI. The CDR3 sequence: CASSPGEGPLHF. In DNA form, the CDR3 reads TGTGCCAGCTCACCAGGGGAGGGGCCGCTCCACTTT. The full variable domain, rest sourced from reference TRBV18 and TRBJ1-6, is NAGVMQNPRHLVRRRGQEARLRCSPMKGHSHVYWYRQLPEEGLKFMVYLQKENIIDESGMPKERFSAEFPKEGPSILRIQQVVRGDSAAYFCASSPGEGPLHFGNGTRLTVT.

This clonotype was detected a few times. The chain uses TRBV24-1 and TRBJ2-2; 11 positions match TRBD1. CDR3 size: 18 residues. The junction had 9 bases not matched to a gene; V was cut back by 3 bases and J by 4 bases. Germline assignment: CDR1 KGHDR and CDR2 SFDVKD. This CDR3 is CATSDPPGQGGTTGELFF. The CDR3 DNA sequence: TGTGCCACCAGTGATCCTCCGGGACAGGGGGGCACCACCGGGGAGCTGTTTTTT.

This clonotype has ten or more counts. This chain joins TRBV30 and TRBJ2-7; D perhaps matches TRBD2 (6 bases). This CDR3 has 15 amino acids. Deletions cut 1 base from V and 2 bases from J, with 15 bases between. CDR1 and CDR2 (germline): GTSNPN, SVGIG (reference sequence). CDR3: CAWSGGSGDPYEQYF. CDR3 nucleotide sequence: TGTGCCTGGAGTGGCGGTTCGGGGGATCCCTACGAGCAGTACTTC.

This clonotype has ten or more counts. The rearrangement joins TRBV15 to TRBJ2-6, with a weak D call TRBD1 (5 bases). V shed 5 bases and J shed 0 bases, with 26 bases lying between them. The germline V gene has CDR1 LNHNV and CDR2 YYDKDF (reference sequence). The CDR3 runs 21 residues. Written as DNA, the CDR3 is TGTGCCACCAGCCAAAGAGGCGTGCAGACAGCCGTAATCTCTGGGGCCAACGTCCTGACTTTC. As protein: CATSQRGVQTAVISGANVLTF.

Here the CDR3 reads CASSLVGTGVSNQPQHF. The DNA for the CDR3 is TGTGCCAGCAGTTTGGTTGGGACAGGGGTTAGCAATCAGCCCCAGCATTTT. The chain employs TRBV28 and TRBJ1-5; 10 nucleotides line up with TRBD1. The germline CDR1 and CDR2 sequences are MDHEN and SYDVKM. V lost 3 bases and J lost 0; bases outside the gene matches: 5. CDR3 size: 17 residues. Complete variable domain (other parts from reference TRBV28 and TRBJ1-5): DVKVTQSSRYLVKRTGEKVFLECVQDMDHENMFWYRQDPGLGLRLIYFSYDVKMKEKGDIPEGYSVSREKKERFSLILESASTNQTSMYLCASSLVGTGVSNQPQHFGDGTRLSIL.

This clonotype was observed many times. The chain joins TRBV9 to TRBJ2-7; D gene unclear. V was trimmed by 4 bases and J by 5 bases, leaving 7 bases between them. CDR1 is SGDLS, CDR2 YYNGEE, per germline. The CDR3 is 11 amino acids. In nucleotides, the CDR3 is TGTGCCAGCAGCAAGGACGACGAGCAGTACTTC. Translated: CASSKDDEQYF.

This clonotype came up many times. The chain employs TRBV12-3 or TRBV12-4 and TRBJ1-2, with a possible D match to TRBD1 (6 bases). The V and J ends lost 5 bases and 8 bases respectively, with 24 bases between them. The CDR3 has 16 residues. CDR3 sequence (DNA): TGTGCCAGCAGTCAGTCCGGGATTGGGGGCCGAGAAGGCTACACCTTC. Its protein product is CASSQSGIGGREGYTF.

The chain employs TRBV6-2 or TRBV6-3 and TRBJ2-5, with 7 bases aligning to TRBD1. V was clipped by 7 bases and J by 3 bases; unmatched bases: 11. The CDR3 has 15 residues. Per germline, CDR1 MNHEY and CDR2 SVGEGT. CDR3 bases: TGTGCCAGCACGCCCGCCGGCACAGGGGAAGAGACCCAGTACTTC. Translated: CASTPAGTGEETQYF.

This clonotype was recorded a few times. The chain recombines TRBV6-8 with TRBJ2-7; D call uncertain. Germline V gene sequence: CDR1 MNHGY, CDR2 SAAAGT. The CDR3 has 10 amino acids. Trimming cost V 6 bases and J 4 bases, with 4 bases left between them. In nucleotides, the CDR3 is TGTGCCAGCAGCTGGTACGAGCAGTACTTC. This translates into CASSWYEQYF.

This clonotype was seen more than once but under ten times. A read error may be the cause here, since a much bigger clone is one base away. The rearrangement uses TRBV19 and TRBJ1-2, with no clear D. The CDR3 is made up of 13 amino acids. Germline CDR1 is LNHDA and CDR2 is SQIVND (reference sequence). Written as DNA, the CDR3 is TGTGCCAGTAGTATTCGGACCTCCTATGGCTACAGCTTC. Protein: CASSIRTSYGYSF.

This clonotype was detected ten times or more. This CDR3 reads CASSTSLVSSYEQYF. For the CDR3, the DNA is TGTGCCAGCAGTACCTCACTAGTTTCCTCCTACGAGCAGTACTTC. The gene calls are TRBV28 and TRBJ2-7; possibly TRBD2 for D (5 bases). Trimming removed 5 bases at V and 0 bases at J, with 14 bases between. Germline V gene sequence: CDR1 MDHEN, CDR2 SYDVKM. The CDR3 runs to 15 residues. Full variable domain (missing parts from reference TRBV28 and TRBJ2-7): DVKVTQSSRYLVKRTGEKVFLECVQDMDHENMFWYRQDPGLGLRLIYFSYDVKMKEKGDIPEGYSVSREKKERFSLILESASTNQTSMYLCASSTSLVSSYEQYFGPGTRLTVT.

The chain has TRBV6-2 or TRBV6-3 and TRBJ1-2; D is ambiguous. CDR3 size: 16 residues. V gave up 0 bases and J gave up 6 bases, with 17 bases separating them. Germline CDR1 reads MNHEY; CDR2 reads SVGEGT. CDR3 bases: TGTGCCAGCAGTTACTCGATGCGTGGGTGGATGGATGGCTACACCTTC. Its translation is CASSYSMRGWMDGYTF.

Comments on this clonotype: Germline and junction disagree at one end, which may indicate a read error. V and J are TRBV6-5 and TRBJ1-1; no definite D call. CDR1 is MNHEY and CDR2 is SVGAGI in the germline V gene. This CDR3 is built from 14 residues. CDR3 amino acids: CASSYRLGPNEACF. The CDR3 DNA sequence: TGTGCCAGCAGTTACCGTTTGGGTCCAAATGAAGCTTGCTTT.

V gene TRBV5-1 combines with J gene TRBJ2-2; 9 bases match TRBD1. The CDR3 covers 16 residues. CDR1 and CDR2 (germline): SGHRS, YFSETQ. J was trimmed by 5 bases and V by 0 bases; bases with no gene match: 5. In DNA, the CDR3 is TGCGCCAGCAGCTTGGAACAGGGGGCTCGGACCGGGGAGCTGTTTTTT. Translated, it gives CASSLEQGARTGELFF.

This clonotype was counted at least ten times. This sequence joins TRBV7-3 and TRBJ2-5; perhaps D is TRBD1 or TRBD2 (5 bases each). The germline CDR1 and CDR2 sequences are SGHTA and FQGTGA. V shed 5 bases and J shed 5 bases, with 12 bases lying between them. The CDR3 contains 13 residues. The CDR3 sequence: CASSKGPWETQYF. The CDR3 DNA reads as TGTGCCAGCAGCAAGGGACCGTGGGAGACCCAGTACTTC.